These T cell receptor beta chains were read from a single sample in a study of a mutant IDH1 vaccine in newly diagnosed glioma. The repertoire was sequenced with immunoSEQ multiplex PCR; TCRdb's copy has only in-frame clones and lacks some. The sample has about 56,000 clones, about 90% seen once. No antigen has been assigned to these receptors. The sample in question was PBMCs, obtained from a glioma patient whose treatment included an IDH1 peptide vaccine. All receptors come from a man aged 35-49 years with glioma. CDR3s include the opening cysteine and the closing phenylalanine or tryptophan. D genes are given only for firm matches. Where a row states a size, it is once, few, many or the class of an expanded clone; other rows omit it.

v_call,clone_size,d_call,cdr3_length,j_call,cdr3_nt,cdr3_aa
TRBV19,NA,TRBD2,15,TRBJ2-7,TGTGCCAGTAGACAAACTAGCGGCCTCTCCTACGAGCAGTACTTC,CASRQTSGLSYEQYF
TRBV2,NA,TRBD2,13,TRBJ2-1,TGTGCCAGCAGTGAAGCTTGGGAGGGCTGGCAGTTCTTC,CASSEAWEGWQFF
TRBV9,NA,TRBD2,15,TRBJ2-1,TGTGCCAGCAGCCGGACTAGCGGGAGAAACCAAAGGCAGTTCTTC,CASSRTSGRNQRQFF
TRBV7-8,once,NA,13,TRBJ1-2,TGTGCCAGCAGCTTAGGGCAGCGAGGGGGCTACACCTTC,CASSLGQRGGYTF
TRBV27,NA,NA,12,TRBJ2-1,TGTGCCAGCAGAGGAGGGTACGATGAGCAGTTCTTC,CASRGGYDEQFF
TRBV6-1,NA,NA,17,TRBJ2-7,TGTGCCAGCAGTGAATCGATTCGGTTGGGCAGCGCCTACGAGCAGTACTTC,CASSESIRLGSAYEQYF
TRBV9,NA,NA,13,TRBJ1-3,TGTGCCAGCAGAGGGAGCTCTGGAAACACCATATATTTT,CASRGSSGNTIYF
TRBV4-1,once,TRBD2,14,TRBJ2-7,TGCGCCAGCAGCCAAGGTAGCGGGAGAGTCGAGCAGTACTTC,CASSQGSGRVEQYF
TRBV6-5,NA,NA,16,TRBJ1-4,TGTGCCAGCAGTTACCAAAACCCTGCAACTAATGAAAAACTGTTTTTT,CASSYQNPATNEKLFF
TRBV7-7,NA,NA,15,TRBJ2-3,TGTGCTAGCAGCTTAGTTGGGGGAACGACAGATACGCAGTATTTT,CASSLVGGTTDTQYF
TRBV29-1,NA,NA,13,TRBJ2-7,TGCAGCGCCGGAAAGGGACAAGACTACGAGCAGTACTTC,CSAGKGQDYEQYF
TRBV7-9,NA,NA,15,TRBJ2-5,TGTGCCAGCAGCTTATACCTGGCGGGGCAAGAGACCCAGTACTTC,CASSLYLAGQETQYF
TRBV27,NA,NA,14,TRBJ1-4,TGTGCCAGCAGTTTATTCCACCGAAATGAAAAACTGTTTTTT,CASSLFHRNEKLFF
TRBV19,NA,NA,12,TRBJ1-5,TGTGCCAGTAGTATTATCAATCAGCCCCAGCATTTT,CASSIINQPQHF
TRBV15,NA,NA,13,TRBJ1-5,TGTGCCACCAGCAGAGCAGGGGATCAGCCCCAGCATTTT,CATSRAGDQPQHF
TRBV27,NA,TRBD2,15,TRBJ2-1,TGTGCCAGCAGAGGGAGCGGGAGTTTTGGGGATGAGCAGTTCTTC,CASRGSGSFGDEQFF
TRBV9,NA,TRBD1,18,TRBJ2-7,TGTGCCAGCAGCGTTGGGGATTTGCGGACAGGGGGCCGGTACGAGCAGTACTTC,CASSVGDLRTGGRYEQYF
TRBV6-1,once,TRBD2,19,TRBJ2-2,TGTGCCAGCAGTGGACTAGCGGGAGGGCCAAGGGTGAACACCGGGGAGCTGTTTTTT,CASSGLAGGPRVNTGELFF
TRBV19,NA,NA,13,TRBJ2-5,TGTGCCAGTAGTAGGGCAGGGCAAGAGACCCAGTACTTC,CASSRAGQETQYF
TRBV29-1,NA,TRBD1,14,TRBJ1-1,TGCAGCGCCCCGGCCCAGGGGGCTCGGACTGAAGCTTTCTTT,CSAPAQGARTEAFF
TRBV9,few,NA,14,TRBJ2-7,TGTGCCAGCAGCGAAAACCTAGGACCCTACGAGCAGTACTTC,CASSENLGPYEQYF
TRBV4-2,NA,NA,15,TRBJ2-4,TGTGCCAGCAGCCAAGATAGTAGCCAGGGCAACATTCAGTACTTC,CASSQDSSQGNIQYF
TRBV13,NA,TRBD1,14,TRBJ2-7,TGTGCCAGCAGCCCCCGACAGGGTTCTTACGAGCAGTACTTC,CASSPRQGSYEQYF
TRBV10-2,many,NA,12,TRBJ2-7,TGCGCCAGCAGTCTAGCGTTTTACGAGCAGTACTTC,CASSLAFYEQYF
TRBV7-2,few,NA,13,TRBJ1-4,TGTGCCAGCAGCTTAGTGGGAAATGAAAAACTGTTTTTT,CASSLVGNEKLFF
TRBV6-1,NA,TRBD1,13,TRBJ1-2,TGTGCCAGCAGGACAGGGGGGGGTGATGGCTACACCTTC,CASRTGGGDGYTF
TRBV5-1,once,NA,17,TRBJ1-4,TGCGCCAGCAGCTGGCGCGGGACAACCGCAACTAATGAAAAACTGTTTTTT,CASSWRGTTATNEKLFF
TRBV19,NA,TRBD1,16,TRBJ2-7,TGTGCCAGTAGTATAGATCCGGGACAGGGATTCTACGAGCAGTACTTC,CASSIDPGQGFYEQYF
TRBV4-1,few,NA,16,TRBJ2-7,TGCGCCAGCAGCCAAGAGTGGGGAGGCCCTAACTACGAGCAGTACTTC,CASSQEWGGPNYEQYF
TRBV5-1,NA,NA,14,TRBJ2-4,TGCGCCAGCAGCGTGACTAGTTTCGGGAACATTCAGTACTTC,CASSVTSFGNIQYF
TRBV5-4,NA,TRBD2,12,TRBJ2-5,TGTGCCAGCGGCGGGAGCCAAGAGACCCAGTACTTC,CASGGSQETQYF
TRBV5-1,NA,TRBD1,17,TRBJ1-2,TGCGCCAGCAGTTCAACCCCGGGACAGGGTGGGATCTATGGCTACACCTTC,CASSSTPGQGGIYGYTF
TRBV4-2,NA,TRBD1,14,TRBJ1-2,TGTGCCAGCGGGCCGGGACAGGGGAGCTATGGCTACACCTTC,CASGPGQGSYGYTF
TRBV7-8,NA,NA,18,TRBJ1-5,TGTGCCAGCAGCTTAGGGGGTCTTAGGACAGCTAGCAATCAGCCCCAGCATTTT,CASSLGGLRTASNQPQHF
TRBV9,once,NA,12,TRBJ1-5,TGTGCCATTGGACGGCCGGGACAGCCCCAGCATTTT,CAIGRPGQPQHF
TRBV5-1,few,TRBD2,16,TRBJ2-2,TGCGCCAGCACCATCGGAGCGGGAGGGTTCACCGGGGAGCTGTTTTTT,CASTIGAGGFTGELFF
TRBV18,once,NA,14,TRBJ2-7,TGTGCCAGCTCACCCCCCGCCTCGGCCTACGAGCAGTACTTC,CASSPPASAYEQYF
TRBV6-1,few,NA,11,TRBJ1-1,TGTGCCATCCTCTTGAACACTGAAGCTTTCTTT,CAILLNTEAFF
TRBV5-6,NA,NA,14,TRBJ1-1,TGTGCCAGCAGCTTGGAAGGGTTTACCCCTGAAGCTTTCTTT,CASSLEGFTPEAFF
TRBV27,NA,NA,16,TRBJ2-7,TGTGCCAGCAGTTTATCGGGCCGGGAGCGCTTCTACGAGCAGTACTTC,CASSLSGRERFYEQYF
TRBV6-5,NA,NA,16,TRBJ1-4,TGTGCCAGCAGTTACGGTCCTGAGGCAGCTAATGAAAAACTGTTTTTT,CASSYGPEAANEKLFF
TRBV15,NA,NA,11,TRBJ2-5,TGTGCCACCAGTGAGGTAGAGACCCAGTACTTC,CATSEVETQYF
TRBV18,NA,NA,13,TRBJ2-7,TGTGCCAGCTCACCCTATGGGTCCTACGAGCAGTACTTC,CASSPYGSYEQYF
TRBV7-6,NA,NA,13,TRBJ1-1,TGTGCCAGCAGCTTAAGGTTTAACACTGAAGCTTTCTTT,CASSLRFNTEAFF
TRBV9,NA,NA,11,TRBJ2-1,TGTGCCAGCAGCGTAGTGGATGAGCAGTTCTTC,CASSVVDEQFF
TRBV4-2,few,NA,15,TRBJ2-3,TGTGCCAGCAGCCCTTTCGGGATTAACACAGATACGCAGTATTTT,CASSPFGINTDTQYF
TRBV19,NA,TRBD2,16,TRBJ2-7,TGTGCCAGTAACCAGGGGCTAGCGGGAGGATCCTACGAGCAGTACTTC,CASNQGLAGGSYEQYF
TRBV6-6,NA,NA,14,TRBJ1-4,TGTGCCAGCAGTTATTTGGACCGTAATGAAAAACTGTTTTTT,CASSYLDRNEKLFF
TRBV15,NA,NA,14,TRBJ1-2,TGTGCCACCAGCAGAGAGGGACACAACTATGGCTACACCTTC,CATSREGHNYGYTF
TRBV19,NA,NA,16,TRBJ1-5,TGTGCCAGTAGTAATCCAGCCCCTTATAGCAATCAGCCCCAGCATTTT,CASSNPAPYSNQPQHF
TRBV7-2,NA,NA,15,TRBJ1-5,TGTGCCAGCAGCTTAGATGGACAGAGAGGGCAGCCCCAGCATTTT,CASSLDGQRGQPQHF
TRBV27,NA,TRBD2,13,TRBJ2-7,TGTGCCAGCGGGACTAGCGGGGCGGGAGAGCAGTACTTC,CASGTSGAGEQYF
TRBV28,NA,TRBD1,17,TRBJ1-2,TGTGCCAGCAGTCCCTCGGGACAGGGAAACGGTGGACGTGGCTACACCTTC,CASSPSGQGNGGRGYTF
TRBV4-2,once,TRBD1,14,TRBJ2-7,TGTGCCAGCAGTCGGACAGGGGGCGCCTACGAGCAGTACTTC,CASSRTGGAYEQYF
TRBV19,NA,TRBD1,16,TRBJ1-1,TGTGCCAGTAGTATCGGGTTCGGACAGGGGGCGATGGAAGCTTTCTTT,CASSIGFGQGAMEAFF